This passage covers 28 T cell receptor beta chains from one sample sequenced in a study of T cell repertoires in cytomegalovirus infection. The antigens for these receptors are not known. Using its own MiXCR run on the reads, TCRdb lists one record per CDR3 protein. The sample shows around 300,000 distinct CDR3 sequences, roughly 21% of them seen only once. The specimen comprised cultured PBMCs, sampled from culture after CMV antigen stimulation. Every receptor here comes from a human donor in good health (CMV status not recorded). Some clones in this sample may be carry-over from other donors' samples.

V gene TRBV7-9 combines with J gene TRBJ1-1; TRBD1 agrees at 7 bases. Germline CDR1 is SEHNR and CDR2 is FQNEAQ (reference sequence). This CDR3 spans 15 amino acids. The V and J ends lost 2 bases and 3 bases, in that order; junction bases with no gene match: 6. The CDR3 loop is CASSLTTGEDTEAFF. For the CDR3, the DNA is TGTGCCAGCAGCTTAACCACAGGGGAGGACACTGAAGCTTTCTTT.

This clonotype appeared many times. The rearrangement links TRBV7-2 to TRBJ2-1; D possibly corresponds to TRBD1 (5 bases). Germline V CDR1 and CDR2: SGHTA, FQGNSA. The CDR3 consists of 15 residues. Deletions cut 8 bases from V and 9 bases from J, with 23 bases between. The CDR3 here is CASESRPGWGSEQFF. In nucleotides, the CDR3 is TGTGCCAGCGAGAGTCGGCCTGGCTGGGGCAGTGAGCAGTTCTTC.

The CDR3 region has the DNA TGTGCCAGCAGCTTATGGCCTGTTGAAGAGACCCAGTACTTC. This gives the protein CASSLWPVEETQYF. This chain joins TRBV7-9 and TRBJ2-5; unclear D gene. Trimming left V 2 bases short and J 3 bases short, with 10 bases between. CDR1 and CDR2 (germline): SEHNR, FQNEAQ (reference sequence). The CDR3 is 14 residues long.

The rearrangement uses TRBV28 and TRBJ2-7; TRBD2 is a possible D gene (6 bases). This CDR3 is built from 15 residues. V shed 2 bases and J shed 4 bases, with 15 bases lying between them. CDR1 is MDHEN, CDR2 SYDVKM, per germline. The CDR3 here is CASSLPRRAVYEQYF. The CDR3 bases are TGTGCCAGCAGTTTACCCCGGAGGGCCGTTTACGAGCAGTACTTC.

V and J are TRBV6-5 and TRBJ1-5; the D gene is possibly TRBD1 (6 bases). Trimming removed 0 bases at V and 7 bases at J, with 13 bases between. From germline, CDR1 is MNHEY and CDR2 SVGAGI. The CDR3 has 15 residues. CDR3 amino acids: CASSYSRDTRQPQHF. CDR3 in DNA: TGTGCCAGCAGTTACTCGCGGGACACTCGACAGCCCCAGCATTTT.

This clonotype has at least ten counts. The V gene is TRBV7-2, the J gene TRBJ2-2; maybe TRBD2 (5 bases). The CDR3 has 16 residues. Germline CDR1 is SGHTA and CDR2 is FQGNSA. Trimming took 5 bases from V and 9 from J, leaving 22 bases between them. The CDR3 sequence: CASSPDGLPRARELFF. The CDR3 DNA is TGTGCCAGCAGCCCAGACGGACTTCCTAGGGCCAGGGAGCTGTTTTTT.

In this sample, this clonotype turned up a few times. This chain uses TRBV29-1 with TRBJ1-1, with D perhaps TRBD1 (6 bases). The germline CDR1 and CDR2 sequences are SQVTM and ANQGSEA. Deletions cut 4 bases from V and 0 bases from J, with 12 bases between. The CDR3 runs 14 residues. As DNA, the CDR3 is TGCAGCGTTGTAGTGCAGGGGATGAACACTGAAGCTTTCTTT. Protein: CSVVVQGMNTEAFF.

This chain uses TRBV12-3 or TRBV12-4 with TRBJ1-2, with D possibly TRBD1 on 6 matching bases. The germline V and J ends were trimmed by 6 bases and 7 bases, with 21 bases remaining between them. The CDR3 contains 15 residues. The CDR3 region is CASRGTNRDYPGYTF. CDR3 DNA sequence: TGTGCCAGCAGAGGGACAAACAGGGACTACCCTGGCTACACCTTC.

This clonotype was observed a few times. V and J are TRBV19 and TRBJ2-1; TRBD2 might be the D (5 bases). Germline V gene data show CDR1 as LNHDA and CDR2 as SQIVND (reference sequence). The CDR3 consists of 11 residues. V was shortened by 5 bases and J by 13 bases, with 12 bases between the two germline ends. CDR3 coding DNA: TGTGCCAGTAGTTCTAGCCGGGGACAGTTCTTC. It translates to CASSSSRGQFF.

This clonotype was observed many times. The chain uses TRBV12-3 or TRBV12-4 and TRBJ2-7; D may be TRBD2 (6 bases). V was cut by 3 bases and J by 0 bases, with 12 bases left in between. The CDR3 contains 15 residues. Here the CDR3 reads CASSFGSGSSYEQYV. The CDR3 DNA reads as TGTGCCAGCAGTTTTGGATCCGGGAGCTCCTACGAGCAGTACGTC.

In its sample, this clonotype was seen a few times. This rearrangement joins TRBV6-1 to TRBJ2-1, with 7 nucleotides matching TRBD2. The germline CDR1 and CDR2 sequences are MNHNS and SASEGT. CDR3 length: 13 residues. The V segment lost 8 bases and the J segment 7 bases; nucleotides outside the gene matches: 8. As DNA, the CDR3 is TGTGCCAGCCGGGAACTAGCGTTGAATGAGCAGTTCTTC. Its protein product is CASRELALNEQFF.

This clonotype was detected a few times. The chain is built from TRBV12-3 or TRBV12-4 and TRBJ1-5, with 8 bases matching TRBD1. With V trimmed by 6 bases and J by 2 bases, 6 bases remained unmatched. The CDR3 consists of 15 residues. CDR3: CASSVQGVGNQPQHF. The CDR3 DNA reads as TGTGCCAGCAGCGTACAGGGGGTGGGCAATCAGCCCCAGCATTTT.

This clonotype was observed many times. This sequence joins TRBV4-3 and TRBJ1-6; TRBD1 is a possible D gene (5 bases). Trimming took 4 bases from V and 10 from J, leaving 11 bases between them. The germline V gene encodes CDR1 LGHNA and CDR2 YSLEER. The CDR3 covers 13 residues. In DNA, the CDR3 is TGCGCCAGCAGCCTCAACAGGCAATCACCCCTCCACTTT. Protein product: CASSLNRQSPLHF.

This chain joins TRBV5-8 and TRBJ2-1; D may match TRBD1 or TRBD2 (5 bases each). This CDR3 spans 19 amino acids. Germline CDR1 reads SGHTS; CDR2 reads YDEGEE. With 1 base removed from V and 9 bases from J, the gap between germline ends came to 29 bases. The CDR3 nucleotides are TGTGCCAGCAGCTTGTTAACTTCAGGGCCTAGGTCGGGATATACTGAGCAGTTCTTC. This translates into CASSLLTSGPRSGYTEQFF.

This clonotype was recorded a few times. The chain links TRBV19 to TRBJ1-5; D call uncertain. The germline V gene has CDR1 LNHDA and CDR2 SQIVND (reference sequence). Trimming took off 1 base at V and 0 bases at J, with 7 bases between the two ends. The CDR3 loop spans 15 amino acids. In DNA, the CDR3 is TGTGCCAGTAGTATAGGTAGGAATAGCAATCAGCCCCAGCATTTT. Translating it yields CASSIGRNSNQPQHF.

This clonotype was picked up many times. The rearrangement joins TRBV5-8 to TRBJ1-4; D call uncertain. The germline V gene encodes CDR1 SGHTS and CDR2 YDEGEE. The CDR3 is 14 amino acids. Trimming left V 1 base short and J 4 bases short, with 8 bases between. The CDR3 sequence: CASSLLSYNEKLFF. The CDR3 DNA follows: TGTGCCAGCAGCTTGCTCAGTTATAATGAAAAACTGTTTTTT.

The V gene is TRBV2, the J gene TRBJ2-7; 8 bases are a match to TRBD2. The trim removed 10 bases at V and 6 bases at J, leaving 8 bases unmatched. This CDR3 comprises 12 residues. Germline assignment: CDR1 SNHLY and CDR2 FYNNEI. CDR3 sequence (DNA): TGTGCCAACGTAGCGGGAAGGGGCGAGCAGTACGTC. Protein sequence: CANVAGRGEQYV.

This clonotype was recorded a few times. V gene TRBV12-3 or TRBV12-4 combines with J gene TRBJ2-1; 7 bases align to TRBD2. The CDR3 contains 15 residues. Trimming took 6 bases from V and 4 from J; bases not matched to a gene: 9. The CDR3 is CASRPPGTTYNEQFF. The DNA for the CDR3 is TGTGCCAGCAGACCCCCCGGGACTACATACAATGAGCAGTTCTTC.

This clonotype was seen at least ten times. The CDR3, as DNA: TGTGCCAGCAGCAGCAGGGAGTTGGCCCTCCACTTT. Its translation: CASSSRELALHF. The chain has TRBV7-9 and TRBJ1-6; tentatively, D is TRBD1 (5 bases). This CDR3 is built from 12 residues. V dropped 5 bases and J dropped 14 bases, with 13 bases sitting between them. CDR1 and CDR2 (germline): SEHNR, FQNEAQ (reference sequence).

This clonotype was picked up one time. V and J are TRBV11-2 and TRBJ1-1; a weak D match, TRBD1 (5 bases). V lost 1 base to trimming and J lost 1 base, with 13 bases between them. Germline V gives CDR1 SGHAT, CDR2 FQNNGV. This CDR3 has 16 residues. CDR3 sequence reads: CASSLAAQQENTEAFF. CDR3 sequence (DNA): TGTGCCAGCAGCTTAGCAGCACAACAGGAGAACACTGAAGCTTTCTTT.

This chain uses TRBV12-3 or TRBV12-4 with TRBJ2-3, with 14 nucleotides matching TRBD2. The V and J ends lost 5 bases and 3 bases, in that order; junction bases with no gene match: 7. CDR3 size: 17 residues. The CDR3 region has the DNA TGTGCCAGCAGTCCGGGACTAGCGGGAGAAAGGACAGATACGCAGTATTTT. It specifies CASSPGLAGERTDTQYF.

This clonotype was recorded at least ten times. The chain recombines TRBV7-3 with TRBJ2-1; no definite D call. CDR3 size: 15 residues. With 0 bases removed from V and 7 bases from J, the gap between germline ends came to 13 bases. From germline, CDR1 is SGHTA and CDR2 FQGTGA. CDR3 in DNA: TGTGCCAGCAGCTTAACGCCTACCTTTGATAATGAGCAGTTCTTC. This translates into CASSLTPTFDNEQFF.

At least ten counts were recorded for this clonotype. The chain carries TRBV7-9 and TRBJ2-7; D not certain. The length of the CDR3 is 12 residues. V lost 10 bases, J lost 5 bases, and 15 bases lay in between. Germline CDR1 reads SEHNR; CDR2 reads FQNEAQ (reference sequence). CDR3 DNA sequence: TGTGCCACTAGGTGCCACGCAAACGAGCAGTACGTC. Its protein is CATRCHANEQYV.

Only a few counts were recorded for this clonotype. J is TRBJ1-4 and V is TRBV20-1; D is unresolved. V lost 0 bases and J 7 bases, leaving 9 bases between the germline ends. This CDR3 contains 13 residues. Germline V gives CDR1 DFQATT, CDR2 SNEGSKA (reference sequence). CDR3 sequence reads: CSAREGWGEKLFF. The DNA of the CDR3 is TGCAGTGCTAGAGAGGGATGGGGTGAAAAACTGTTTTTT.

The J gene is TRBJ2-5, the V gene TRBV19; D possibly corresponds to TRBD1 (5 bases). From germline, CDR1 is LNHDA and CDR2 SQIVND (reference sequence). The CDR3 contains 13 residues. V dropped 4 bases and J dropped 2 bases, with 8 bases sitting between them. In DNA, the CDR3 is TGTGCCAGTAGTACAGGGCGGCAAGAGACCCAGTACTTC. Protein sequence: CASSTGRQETQYF.

This clonotype was found many times. The rearrangement joins TRBV7-2 to TRBJ2-7; 7 nucleotides line up with TRBD1. The CDR3 has 15 residues. Per germline, CDR1 SGHTA and CDR2 FQGNSA. J gave up 1 base and V 3 bases, and 6 bases lay outside the gene matches. CDR3 residues: CASSFDRVPSYEQYF. DNA of the CDR3: TGTGCCAGCAGCTTTGACAGGGTACCTTCCTACGAGCAGTACTTC.

The rearrangement joins TRBV7-8 to TRBJ1-4; no definite D call. V lost 1 base and J lost 5, with 8 bases in between. Germline lookup yields CDR1 SGHVS and CDR2 FQNEAQ. The CDR3 has 14 residues. DNA for the CDR3: TGTGCCAGCAGCTTAGTCAGGTTCAATGAAAAACTGTTTTTT. Its protein is CASSLVRFNEKLFF.

This chain joins TRBV10-3 and TRBJ1-2; 7 nucleotides agree with TRBD1. CDR3 length equals 13 residues. CDR1 and CDR2 from the germline V gene are ENHRY and SYGVKD. With V trimmed by 2 bases and J by 4 bases, 1 base remained unmatched. The CDR3 nucleotides read TGTGCCATCAGTGAGGGGGACAGCTATGGCTACACCTTC. Residues: CAISEGDSYGYTF.